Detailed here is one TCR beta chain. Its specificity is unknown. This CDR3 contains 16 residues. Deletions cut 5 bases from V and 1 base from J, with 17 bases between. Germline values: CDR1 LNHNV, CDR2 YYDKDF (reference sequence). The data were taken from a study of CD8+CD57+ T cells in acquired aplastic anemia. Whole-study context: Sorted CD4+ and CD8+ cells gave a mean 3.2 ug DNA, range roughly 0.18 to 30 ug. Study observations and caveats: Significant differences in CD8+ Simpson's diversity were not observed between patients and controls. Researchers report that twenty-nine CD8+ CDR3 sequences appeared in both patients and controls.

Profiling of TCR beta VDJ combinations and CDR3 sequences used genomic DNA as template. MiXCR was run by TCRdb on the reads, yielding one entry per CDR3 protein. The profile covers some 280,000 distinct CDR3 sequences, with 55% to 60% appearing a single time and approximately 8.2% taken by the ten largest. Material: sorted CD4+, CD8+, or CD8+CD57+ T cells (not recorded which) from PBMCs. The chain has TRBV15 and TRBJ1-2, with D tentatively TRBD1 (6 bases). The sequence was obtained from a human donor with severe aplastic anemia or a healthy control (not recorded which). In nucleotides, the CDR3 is TGTGCCACCAGCGCGCCCCGGACAGCCAATAACTATGGCTACACCTTC. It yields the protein CATSAPRTANNYGYTF.